The T cell receptor beta chain under discussion was sequenced for a study of blood T cell repertoires in COVID-19. Study-wide context: The United States, Italy and Spain provided the acute and convalescent COVID-19 samples. PBMCs, B-cell-depleted T cells, or T cells were the source of the cDNA or gDNA that made up the material.

The trim removed 2 bases at V and 7 bases at J, leaving 2 bases unmatched. Per germline, CDR1 KGHSH and CDR2 LQKENI. This CDR3 is built from 14 residues. Membership in each cohort depended on participant-reported clinical history. Methods used by the authors: Quantification of nucleated cells was approximated via reference gene primer amplification. Data came from immunoSEQ multiplex PCR; TCRdb stores just in-frame clones and leaves some out. V, J and clone size were drawn from that table, and D and trimming were deduced from the DNA. The profile covers fewer than 250,000 clones, with approximately 73% appearing a single time and 17% taken by the ten largest.

The rearrangement joins TRBV18 to TRBJ1-4, with 9 bases lining up with TRBD1. The TCR originated in a woman in her forties or fifties with acute COVID-19. Material: PBMCs or T cells enriched from blood (not recorded which). In DNA form, the CDR3 reads TGTGCCAGCTCACCAGGGACAGGGAGTGAAAAACTGTTTTTT. Translated, it gives CASSPGTGSEKLFF.